The present entry profiles one T cell receptor (beta chain) with its context. The data stem from a study of blood T cell repertoires in COVID-19. Whole-study context: Sites in the United States, Italy and Spain provided acute and convalescent COVID-19 samples. Sources were T cells, B-cell-depleted T cells, or PBMCs; the material itself was cDNA or gDNA.

Methods used by the authors: Researchers report that nucleated cell counts were estimated from reference gene primer amplification. Sequencing was performed with immunoSEQ multiplex PCR; in TCRdb, only in-frame clones are kept and a portion is missing. V and J calls and clone size are copied from that table; D and trimming were computed from the DNA. The table has approximately 120,000 clones, around 80% seen once. Germline CDR1 is MNHEY and CDR2 is SVGAGI. Trimming cost V 2 bases and J 3 bases; bases outside gene matches: 4. The CDR3 has 16 amino acids. This TCR was sampled from a human donor in a cohort sampled during active or convalescent COVID-19. V gene TRBV6-5 combines with J gene TRBJ2-1, with 10 bases aligning to TRBD2. The specimen was peripheral blood. The CDR3 spells CASSYDSGRIYNEQFF. CDR3 nucleotides: TGTGCCAGCAGTTACGATAGCGGGAGGATCTACAATGAGCAGTTCTTC.